Presented here are 7 T cell receptor beta chains from one specimen sequenced in a study of Graves' ophthalmopathy and Graves' hyperthyroidism listed by TCRdb under 2018. TCRdb names Illumina HiSeq 2000 as the instrument used. TCR beta CDR3 regions were amplified from RNA transcripts for repertoire sequencing. A first-round RT-PCR used HTBI primers with the Qiagen OneStep RT-PCR kit, followed by a second-round multiplex PCR, size selection and purification. TCRdb trimmed public reads at Q25 via fastp, called clones via MiXCR and kept in-frame beta chains. Every entry covers one CDR3 protein and lists the most common genes and DNA from its rows. The sample table contains under 800,000 distinct CDR3 sequences; only one count was recorded for 22% of them. Together, the top ten hold around 7% of the sample. The sample was peripheral blood. The source of these receptors is a woman between 18 and 29 years old with stable Graves' hyperthyroidism. Some clones in this sample may be carry-over from other donors' samples. Donor details come from another sample of the same person, matched by shared clones.

This clonotype was seen ten or more times. The J gene is TRBJ2-7, the V gene TRBV5-6; 9 bases match TRBD1. Germline V gene sequence: CDR1 SGHDT, CDR2 YYEEEE. The CDR3 extends over 15 amino acids. The V gene end was trimmed by 4 bases and the J gene end by 5 bases; junction bases not matched to a gene: 10. Written as DNA, the CDR3 is TGTGCCAGCAGCCCTAACACAGGGGGCGGCGACGAGCAGTACTTC. This codes for CASSPNTGGGDEQYF. The variable domain in full, with the rest retrieved from reference TRBV5-6 and TRBJ2-7, is DAGVTQSPTHLIKTRGQQVTLRCSPKSGHDTVSWYQQALGQGPQFIFQYYEEEERQRGNFPDRFSGHQFPNYSSELNVNALLLGDSALYLCASSPNTGGGDEQYFGPGTRLTVT.

Ten or more counts support this clonotype. The rearrangement joins TRBV27 to TRBJ2-7; 8 positions agree with TRBD1. Trimming took 5 bases from V and 0 from J; bases not matched to a gene: 3. Germline CDR1 reads MNHEY; CDR2 reads SMNVEV (reference sequence). The CDR3 contains 14 residues. The CDR3 region has the DNA TGTGCCAGCAGTCGGACAGGGAGCTCCTACGAGCAGTACTTC. Protein product: CASSRTGSSYEQYF.

This clonotype was seen repeatedly, ten times or more. The chain combines TRBV29-1 with TRBJ1-1; TRBD1 might be the D (5 bases). The length of the CDR3 is 14 residues. CDR1 and CDR2 from the germline V gene are SQVTM and ANQGSEA. V dropped 7 bases and J dropped 0 bases, with 15 bases sitting between them. The CDR3 DNA is TGCAGCGGTGGGGGGGACGGCTTGAACACTGAAGCTTTCTTT. This sequence encodes CSGGGDGLNTEAFF.

This clonotype was seen repeatedly, ten times or more. The V and J genes are TRBV6-1 and TRBJ1-2; D not resolved. Germline V CDR1 and CDR2: MNHNS, SASEGT. The length of the CDR3 is 14 residues. The V end lost 7 bases, the J end lost 5 bases, and 17 bases lay between the germline ends. The CDR3 loop is CASTPSGSGYGYTF. The CDR3 nucleotides read TGTGCCAGCACCCCCAGTGGAAGTGGGTATGGCTACACCTTC.

This clonotype has at least ten counts. The chain uses TRBV6-1 and TRBJ1-5, with D unclear. V was trimmed by 6 bases and J by 0 bases, leaving 9 bases between them. CDR3 size: 14 residues. CDR1 and CDR2 from the germline V gene are MNHNS and SASEGT. The CDR3 loop is CASRITDSNQPQHF. The CDR3 DNA reads TGTGCCAGCAGAATTACAGATAGCAATCAGCCCCAGCATTTT.

This clonotype was picked up many times. The chain uses TRBV20-1 and TRBJ2-7; D perhaps matches TRBD1 (6 bases). Deletions cut 2 bases from V and 0 bases from J, with 14 bases between. Germline V CDR1 and CDR2: DFQATT, SNEGSKA (reference sequence). This CDR3 spans 15 amino acids. The CDR3 sequence is CSARTGTSFSYEQYF. CDR3 sequence (DNA): TGCAGTGCTAGAACCGGGACATCATTCTCCTACGAGCAGTACTTC.

V and J are TRBV2 and TRBJ2-2; D not certain. This CDR3 contains 14 residues. Between the trimmed V and J ends, which lost 5 bases and 1 base, there was a span of 8 bases. The germline gives CDR1 SNHLY, CDR2 FYNNEI. CDR3 amino acids: CASSLEKNTGELFF. In DNA, the CDR3 is TGTGCCAGCAGTTTAGAAAAGAACACCGGGGAGCTGTTTTTT.